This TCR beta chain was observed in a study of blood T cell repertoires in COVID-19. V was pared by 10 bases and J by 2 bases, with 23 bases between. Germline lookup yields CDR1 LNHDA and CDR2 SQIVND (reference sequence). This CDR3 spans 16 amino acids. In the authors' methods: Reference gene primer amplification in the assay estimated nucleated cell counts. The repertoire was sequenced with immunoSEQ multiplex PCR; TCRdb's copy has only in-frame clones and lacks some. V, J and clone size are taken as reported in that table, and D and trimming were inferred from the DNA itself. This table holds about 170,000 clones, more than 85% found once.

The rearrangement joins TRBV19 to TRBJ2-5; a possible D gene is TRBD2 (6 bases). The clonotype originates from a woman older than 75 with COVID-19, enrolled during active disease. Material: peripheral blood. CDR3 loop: CATRSLGSSVQETQYF. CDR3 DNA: TGTGCCACCCGTTCTCTCGGGAGTTCAGTTCAAGAGACCCAGTACTTC.